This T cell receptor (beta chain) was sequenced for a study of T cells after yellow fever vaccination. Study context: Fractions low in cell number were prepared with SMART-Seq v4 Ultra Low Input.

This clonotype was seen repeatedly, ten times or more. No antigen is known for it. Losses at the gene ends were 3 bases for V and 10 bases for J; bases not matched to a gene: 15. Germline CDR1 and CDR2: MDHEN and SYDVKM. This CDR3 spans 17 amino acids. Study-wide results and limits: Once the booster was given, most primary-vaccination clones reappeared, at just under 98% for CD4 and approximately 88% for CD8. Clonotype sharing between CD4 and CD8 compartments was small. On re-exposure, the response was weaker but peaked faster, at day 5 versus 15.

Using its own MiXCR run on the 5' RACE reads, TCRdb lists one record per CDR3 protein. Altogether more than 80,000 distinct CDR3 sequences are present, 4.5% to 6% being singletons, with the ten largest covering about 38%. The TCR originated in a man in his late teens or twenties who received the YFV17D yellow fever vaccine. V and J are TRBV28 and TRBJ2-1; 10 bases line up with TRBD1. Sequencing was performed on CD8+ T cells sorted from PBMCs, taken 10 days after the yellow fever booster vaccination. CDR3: CASSFFYRDRGVGEQFF. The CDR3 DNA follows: TGTGCCAGCAGTTTCTTCTATCGGGACAGGGGAGTAGGGGAGCAGTTCTTC.